This T cell receptor (beta chain) appears in the sequencing data of a study of shared clonotypes between healthy human individuals. This CDR3 comprises 12 residues. V lost 0 bases to trimming and J lost 8 bases, with 8 bases between them. Germline V gene data show CDR1 as WNHNN and CDR2 as SYGVQD (reference sequence). Generated by immunoSEQ multiplex PCR, the TCRdb table keeps only in-frame clones and is missing some. The sample holds 2.5 million or so clones; approximately 92% are singletons and the top ten take around 0.14%. This clonotype was obtained from a man aged 18 to 30 in good health. The sequenced sample was naive CD4+ T cells sorted from blood. Subset described: CD45RA+ positively selected. V gene TRBV10-1 combines with J gene TRBJ2-7; no firm D call. As DNA, the CDR3 is TGCGCCAGCAGTGAGTCCATGTCTCAGCAGTACTTC. Protein sequence: CASSESMSQQYF.